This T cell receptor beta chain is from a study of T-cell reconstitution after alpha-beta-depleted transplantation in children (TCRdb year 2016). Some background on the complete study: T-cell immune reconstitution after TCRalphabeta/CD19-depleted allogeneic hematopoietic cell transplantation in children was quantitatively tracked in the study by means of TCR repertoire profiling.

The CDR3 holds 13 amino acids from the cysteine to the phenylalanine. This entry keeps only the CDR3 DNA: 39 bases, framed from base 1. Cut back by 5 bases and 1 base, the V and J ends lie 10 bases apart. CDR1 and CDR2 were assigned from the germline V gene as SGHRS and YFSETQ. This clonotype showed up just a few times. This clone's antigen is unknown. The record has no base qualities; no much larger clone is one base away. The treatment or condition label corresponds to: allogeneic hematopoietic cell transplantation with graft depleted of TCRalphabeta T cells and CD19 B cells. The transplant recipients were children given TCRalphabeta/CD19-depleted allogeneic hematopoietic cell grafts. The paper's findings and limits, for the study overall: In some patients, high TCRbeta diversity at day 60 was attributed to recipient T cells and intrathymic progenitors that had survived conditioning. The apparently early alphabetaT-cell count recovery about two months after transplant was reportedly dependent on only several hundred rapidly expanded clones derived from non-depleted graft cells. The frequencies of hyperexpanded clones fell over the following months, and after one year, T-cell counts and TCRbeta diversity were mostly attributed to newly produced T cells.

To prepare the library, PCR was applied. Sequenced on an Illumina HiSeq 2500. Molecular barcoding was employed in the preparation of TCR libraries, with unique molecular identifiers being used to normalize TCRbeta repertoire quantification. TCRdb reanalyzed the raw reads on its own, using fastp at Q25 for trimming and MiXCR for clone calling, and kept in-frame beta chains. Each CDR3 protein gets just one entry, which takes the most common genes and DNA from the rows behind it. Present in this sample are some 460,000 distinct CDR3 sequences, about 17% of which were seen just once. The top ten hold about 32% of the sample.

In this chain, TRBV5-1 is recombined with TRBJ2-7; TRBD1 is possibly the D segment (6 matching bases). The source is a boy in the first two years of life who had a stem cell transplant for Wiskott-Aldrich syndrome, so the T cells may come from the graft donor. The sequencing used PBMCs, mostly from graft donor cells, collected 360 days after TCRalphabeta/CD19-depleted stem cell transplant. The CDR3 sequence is CASRRDTSYEQYF. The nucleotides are TGCGCCAGCAGACGGGACACTTCCTACGAGCAGTACTTC. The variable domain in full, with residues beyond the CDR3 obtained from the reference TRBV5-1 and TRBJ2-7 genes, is KAGVTQTPRYLIKTRGQQVTLSCSPISGHRSVSWYQQTPGQGLQFLFEYFSETQRNKGNFPGRFSGRQFSNSRSEMNVSTLELGDSALYLCASRRDTSYEQYFGPGTRLTVT.